The rows below give T cell receptor beta chains drawn from one sample of a study of post-analysis software for immune sequencing data. TCRdb used MiXCR to reprocess the PCR reads, holding one entry per CDR3 protein. The profile covers about 760,000 distinct CDR3 sequences, with roughly 27% appearing a single time and around 0.55% taken by the ten largest. Source material: blood. These TCRs come from a girl aged 10 to 17 with multiple sclerosis. The CDR3 runs from the conserved cysteine through the conserved F or W. Each record gives: clone size, CDR3 length, V gene, J gene, D gene, CDR3 DNA, CDR3 protein. D genes are given only for firm matches. Part of the rows lack a size; the others show once, few, many or a class for expanded clones.

NA,12,TRBV20-1,TRBJ2-3,NA,TGCAGTGGAGAGGGCTACACAGATACGCAGTATTTT,CSGEGYTDTQYF
NA,15,TRBV12-3/TRBV12-4,TRBJ1-5,NA,TGTGCCAGCAGTACAGGGACCAAGGGAAGTCAGCCCCAGCATTTT,CASSTGTKGSQPQHF
few,13,TRBV20-1,TRBJ2-5,NA,TGCAGTGCTAAGGCCGTCCAGCGTGAGACCCAGTACTTC,CSAKAVQRETQYF
few,14,TRBV5-1,TRBJ1-1,NA,TGCGCCAGCAGCCCTATGGGGGCGAACACTGAAGCTTTCTTT,CASSPMGANTEAFF
few,15,TRBV6-2/TRBV6-3,TRBJ1-4,NA,TGTGCCAGCCGTTTGGACAACCGGAAGCATGAAAAACTGTTTTTT,CASRLDNRKHEKLFF
NA,15,TRBV7-2,TRBJ2-1,NA,TGTGCCAGCAGCCCGGGGGTAAGCTCCTACAATGAGCAGTTCTTC,CASSPGVSSYNEQFF
NA,13,TRBV4-3,TRBJ2-1,TRBD1,TGCGCCAGCAGCCAAAAAGGGACAGATGAGCAGTTCTTC,CASSQKGTDEQFF
few,17,TRBV29-1,TRBJ2-7,NA,TGCAGCGTTGAAGATCGGAGCCCAGCCGGGGGCAACTACGAGCAGTACTTC,CSVEDRSPAGGNYEQYF
few,15,TRBV6-4,TRBJ2-1,TRBD2,TGTGCCAGCAGCGACCTAGCGGATTCCTACAATGAGCAGTTCTTC,CASSDLADSYNEQFF
NA,16,TRBV5-1,TRBJ2-5,TRBD2,TGCGCCAGCAGCTTAACTAGCGGGGGGGCCGAAGAGACCCAGTACTTC,CASSLTSGGAEETQYF
NA,13,TRBV25-1,TRBJ1-2,NA,TGTGCCAGCGGACAGAACGATTTCTATGGCTACACCTTC,CASGQNDFYGYTF
NA,16,TRBV7-2,TRBJ2-6,NA,TGTGCCAGCAGCTTCCCCGGGGGCTCTGGGGCCACCGTCCCGACTTTC,CASSFPGGSGATVPTF
NA,13,TRBV28,TRBJ2-5,NA,TGTGCCAGCAGTTTAGCGCAGACGGAGACCCAGTACTTC,CASSLAQTETQYF
few,11,TRBV29-1,TRBJ2-1,NA,TGCAGCGTTGTACAGGTCAATGAGCAGTTCTTC,CSVVQVNEQFF
NA,13,TRBV6-5,TRBJ1-5,NA,TGTGCCAGCAATCCTACAGGGAATCAGCCCCAGCATTTT,CASNPTGNQPQHF
NA,13,TRBV29-1,TRBJ2-7,NA,TGCAGCGTTGAAACAGGGCATGCCTACGAGCAGTACTTC,CSVETGHAYEQYF
many,15,TRBV7-2,TRBJ2-1,TRBD1,TGTGCCAGCAGCTACGGGACAGGGGGTTGGAATGAGCAGTTCTTC,CASSYGTGGWNEQFF
NA,14,TRBV6-1,TRBJ2-7,NA,TGTGCCAGCAGTGACTGGCCTAATTTCTACGAGCAGTACTTC,CASSDWPNFYEQYF
few,18,TRBV7-2,TRBJ2-5,TRBD1,TGTGCCAGCAGCTTAAGGAGTATGGGGTTAGGGGGCGCGCTGACCCAGTACTTC,CASSLRSMGLGGALTQYF
few,14,TRBV16,TRBJ2-5,NA,TGTGCCAGCAGCCAACTTATTGAGGAAGAGACCCAGTACTTC,CASSQLIEEETQYF
few,14,TRBV20-1,TRBJ2-7,NA,TGCAGTGCTAGAGGGACTGGCCTCTCCTACGAGCAGTACTTC,CSARGTGLSYEQYF
few,12,TRBV29-1,TRBJ1-1,TRBD1,TGCAGCGGGGACAGCCTGAACACTGAAGCTTTCTTT,CSGDSLNTEAFF
once,15,TRBV6-6,TRBJ1-4,NA,TGTACCAGCAGTCTCGGAAGGGAATCTAATGAAAAACTGTTTTTT,CTSSLGRESNEKLFF
few,15,TRBV20-1,TRBJ2-1,TRBD1,TGCAGTGCTACCCCGGGACAGGGGAGGAGTAATGAGCAGTTCTTC,CSATPGQGRSNEQFF
NA,15,TRBV7-2,TRBJ2-3,TRBD2,TGTGCCAGCAGCAGACTAGCGGGAGATGCAGATACGCAGTATTTT,CASSRLAGDADTQYF
NA,16,TRBV13,TRBJ1-2,NA,TGTGCCAGCAGCGGGAGGTCGCGGGGTCGGGTCTATGGCTACACCTTC,CASSGRSRGRVYGYTF
few,13,TRBV6-2/TRBV6-3,TRBJ2-1,NA,TGTGCCAGCAGTTACTCTGAAGTGGGGAAGCAGTTCTTC,CASSYSEVGKQFF
few,13,TRBV29-1,TRBJ2-1,NA,TGCAGCGTTGAAGATCGCAGGGTCAGGTGGTCGTTCTTC,CSVEDRRVRWSFF
few,13,TRBV20-1,TRBJ2-1,TRBD1,TGCAGTGCTAGTGGGACAGGATACAATGAGCAGTTCTTC,CSASGTGYNEQFF
NA,17,TRBV20-1,TRBJ2-1,TRBD2,TGCAGTGCTAATACAGTGGAACTAGCGGGAGGGTTAAATGAGCAGTTCTTC,CSANTVELAGGLNEQFF
NA,13,TRBV20-1,TRBJ1-5,NA,TGCAGTGCTAGTGGACAGATCAATCAGCCCCAGCATTTT,CSASGQINQPQHF
NA,15,TRBV6-6,TRBJ1-6,NA,TGTGCCAGCAGTTACTCTACCCCGGTGGGTTCACCCCTCCACTTT,CASSYSTPVGSPLHF
few,13,TRBV2,TRBJ1-6,TRBD1,TGTGCCAGCAAGGACAGGGATGATTCACCCCTCCACTTT,CASKDRDDSPLHF
few,14,TRBV29-1,TRBJ2-1,TRBD2,TGCAGCGTTGAAGCGGGACTAGCAAACAATGAGCAGTTCTTC,CSVEAGLANNEQFF
NA,14,TRBV27,TRBJ2-7,NA,TGTGCCAGCAGTTATAGCGGAGACTCCTACGAGCAGTACTTC,CASSYSGDSYEQYF
few,15,TRBV5-1,TRBJ1-6,TRBD1,TGCGCCAGCAGCTTGGCTGGACAGGGGAATTCACCCCTCCACTTT,CASSLAGQGNSPLHF
NA,15,TRBV5-1,TRBJ2-3,NA,TGCGCCAGCAGCTTGGTGGACAAAAACACAGATACGCAGTATTTT,CASSLVDKNTDTQYF
few,14,TRBV2,TRBJ1-5,NA,TGTGCCAGCAGTGTAAGAGGGGGGAATCAGCCCCAGCATTTT,CASSVRGGNQPQHF
few,16,TRBV9,TRBJ2-7,TRBD2,TGTGCCAGCAGCGCCCGCCGAGCGGGGGGGTATAATGAGCAGTACTTC,CASSARRAGGYNEQYF
NA,13,TRBV6-2/TRBV6-3,TRBJ2-5,NA,TGTGCCAGCAGTCCCTTCGACCTTGGGACCCAGTACTTC,CASSPFDLGTQYF
NA,15,TRBV4-3,TRBJ1-4,TRBD1,TGCGCCAGCAGCCAAGCCCAGGACAGGGGTGAAAAACTGTTTTTT,CASSQAQDRGEKLFF
few,18,TRBV20-1,TRBJ2-1,TRBD2,TGCAGTGCTAGTGGGCTAGCGGGGGGGCAGAGATCCTACAATGAGCAGTTCTTC,CSASGLAGGQRSYNEQFF
many,15,TRBV5-6,TRBJ2-1,NA,TGTGCCAGCAGCCCATCAAAGGGGGGTTGGTATGAGCAGTTCTTC,CASSPSKGGWYEQFF
NA,15,TRBV9,TRBJ1-1,NA,TGTGCCAGCAGCGTAGAACCGGGGCTGGGGACTGAAGCTTTCTTT,CASSVEPGLGTEAFF
NA,15,TRBV4-3,TRBJ2-7,NA,TGCGCCAGCAGCCAAGCGGGGAGTCCCTACAATGAGCAGTACTTC,CASSQAGSPYNEQYF
NA,14,TRBV5-1,TRBJ2-7,NA,TGCGCCAGCAGCTTGCGTGCGGGGGCCCTCGAGCAGTACTTC,CASSLRAGALEQYF
NA,14,TRBV27,TRBJ2-7,NA,TGTGCCAGCAGTTTCTCCCCGGCGGTCTACGAGCAGTACTTC,CASSFSPAVYEQYF
NA,14,TRBV5-6,TRBJ2-3,TRBD2,TGTGCCAGCAGTGTGCGGGGGGGCGCAGATACGCAGTATTTT,CASSVRGGADTQYF
NA,14,TRBV6-1,TRBJ1-1,NA,TGTGCCAGCAGTCAAGGGGGGATGAACACTGAAGCTTTCTTT,CASSQGGMNTEAFF
NA,14,TRBV6-5,TRBJ2-5,NA,TGTGCCAGCAGGCCCCTGGGGGGTTCAGGTACCCAGTACTTC,CASRPLGGSGTQYF
NA,16,TRBV7-8,TRBJ2-1,TRBD1,TGTGCCAGCCACAAGAGGGGGACAGGGGCTCACAATGAGCAGTTCTTC,CASHKRGTGAHNEQFF
NA,16,TRBV2,TRBJ2-1,TRBD2,TGTGCCAGCAGTGTGCGACTAGCGGGAGGCTACAATGAGCAGTTCTTC,CASSVRLAGGYNEQFF
NA,15,TRBV28,TRBJ2-5,TRBD1,TGTGCCAGCAGTGAGAGACAGGGGGGGAAAGAGACCCAGTACTTC,CASSERQGGKETQYF
NA,14,TRBV5-1,TRBJ1-1,NA,TGCGCCAGCAGCTTGGGGCAGGGGCAGTTGAGAGCTTTCTTT,CASSLGQGQLRAFF